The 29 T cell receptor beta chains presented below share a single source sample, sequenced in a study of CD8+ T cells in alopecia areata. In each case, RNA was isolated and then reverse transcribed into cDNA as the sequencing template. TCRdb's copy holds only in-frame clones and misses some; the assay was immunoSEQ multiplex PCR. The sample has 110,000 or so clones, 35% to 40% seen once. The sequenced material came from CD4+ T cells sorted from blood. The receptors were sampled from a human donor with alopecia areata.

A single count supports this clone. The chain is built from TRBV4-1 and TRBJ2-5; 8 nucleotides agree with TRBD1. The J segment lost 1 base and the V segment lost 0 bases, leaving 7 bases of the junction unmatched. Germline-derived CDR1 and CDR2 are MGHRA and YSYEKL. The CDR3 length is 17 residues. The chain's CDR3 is CASSQEGTGGGQETQYF. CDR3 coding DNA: TGCGCCAGCAGCCAAGAAGGGACAGGAGGCGGCCAAGAGACCCAGTACTTC.

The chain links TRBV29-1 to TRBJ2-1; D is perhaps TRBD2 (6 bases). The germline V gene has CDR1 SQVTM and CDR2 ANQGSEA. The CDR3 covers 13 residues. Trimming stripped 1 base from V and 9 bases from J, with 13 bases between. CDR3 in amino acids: CSVEVSQRAEQFF. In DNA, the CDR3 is TGCAGCGTTGAAGTGAGTCAGCGGGCTGAGCAGTTCTTC.

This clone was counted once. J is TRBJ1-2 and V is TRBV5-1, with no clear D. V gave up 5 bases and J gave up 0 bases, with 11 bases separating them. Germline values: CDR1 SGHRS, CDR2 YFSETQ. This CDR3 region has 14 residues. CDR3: CASSNGEANYGYTF. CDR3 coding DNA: TGCGCCAGCAGTAACGGAGAAGCTAACTATGGCTACACCTTC.

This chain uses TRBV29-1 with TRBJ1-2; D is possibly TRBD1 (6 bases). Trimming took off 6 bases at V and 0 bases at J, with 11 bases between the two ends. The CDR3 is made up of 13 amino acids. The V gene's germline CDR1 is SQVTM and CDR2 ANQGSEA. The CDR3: CSVETGPNYGYTF. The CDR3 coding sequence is TGCAGCGTAGAGACAGGCCCTAACTATGGCTACACCTTC.

CDR3 region: CASSQIPGQGAYGYTF. CDR3 in DNA: TGCGCCAGCAGCCAGATCCCGGGACAGGGGGCGTATGGCTACACCTTC. The chain recombines TRBV4-1 with TRBJ1-2; TRBD1 matches 12 bases. From germline, CDR1 is MGHRA and CDR2 YSYEKL. V lost 3 bases and J lost 5; bases outside the gene matches: 7. This CDR3 is 16 amino acids long.

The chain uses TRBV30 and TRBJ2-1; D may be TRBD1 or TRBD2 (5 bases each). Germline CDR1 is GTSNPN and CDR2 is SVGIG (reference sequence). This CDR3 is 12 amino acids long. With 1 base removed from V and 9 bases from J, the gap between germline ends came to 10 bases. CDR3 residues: CAWSGGSREQFF. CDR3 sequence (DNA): TGTGCCTGGAGTGGGGGGAGCCGTGAGCAGTTCTTC.

The CDR3 sequence: CASRRQGWAGELFF. DNA for the CDR3: TGTGCCAGCAGGCGACAGGGTTGGGCCGGGGAGCTGTTTTTT. The chain joins TRBV27 to TRBJ2-2, with TRBD1 identical over 7 bases. V was pared by 6 bases and J by 6 bases, with 7 bases of the junction left unmatched. Germline lookup yields CDR1 MNHEY and CDR2 SMNVEV (reference sequence). The CDR3 is made up of 14 amino acids.

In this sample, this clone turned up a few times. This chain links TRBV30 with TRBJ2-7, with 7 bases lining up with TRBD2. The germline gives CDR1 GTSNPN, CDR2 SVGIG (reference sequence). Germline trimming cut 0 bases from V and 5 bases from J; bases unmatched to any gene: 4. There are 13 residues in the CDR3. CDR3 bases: TGTGCCTGGAGTGTAGCGGGACGCCACGAGCAGTACTTC. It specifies CAWSVAGRHEQYF.

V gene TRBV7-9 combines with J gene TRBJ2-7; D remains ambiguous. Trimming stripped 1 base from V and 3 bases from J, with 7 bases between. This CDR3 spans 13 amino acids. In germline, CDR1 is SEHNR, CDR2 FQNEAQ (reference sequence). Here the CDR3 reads CASSLDSFYEQYF. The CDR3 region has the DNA TGTGCCAGCAGCTTAGACAGCTTCTACGAGCAGTACTTC.

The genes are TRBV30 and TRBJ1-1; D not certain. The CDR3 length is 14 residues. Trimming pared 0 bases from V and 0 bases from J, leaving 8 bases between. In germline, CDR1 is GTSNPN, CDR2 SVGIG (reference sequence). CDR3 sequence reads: CAWSVTALNTEAFF. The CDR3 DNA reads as TGTGCCTGGAGTGTTACAGCATTGAACACTGAAGCTTTCTTT.

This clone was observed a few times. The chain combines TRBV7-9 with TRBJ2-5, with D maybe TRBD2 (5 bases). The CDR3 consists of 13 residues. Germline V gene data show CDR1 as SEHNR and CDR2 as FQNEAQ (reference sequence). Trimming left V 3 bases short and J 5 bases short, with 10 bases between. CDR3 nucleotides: TGTGCCAGCAGCTTTGGAGGAAGGGAGACCCAGTACTTC. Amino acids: CASSFGGRETQYF.

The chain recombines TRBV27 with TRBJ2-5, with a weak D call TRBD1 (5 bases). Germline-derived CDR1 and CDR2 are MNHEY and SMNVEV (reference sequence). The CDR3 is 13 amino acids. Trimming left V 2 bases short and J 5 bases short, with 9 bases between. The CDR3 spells CASSLRGKETQYF. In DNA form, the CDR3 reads TGTGCCAGCAGTTTAAGGGGAAAGGAGACCCAGTACTTC.

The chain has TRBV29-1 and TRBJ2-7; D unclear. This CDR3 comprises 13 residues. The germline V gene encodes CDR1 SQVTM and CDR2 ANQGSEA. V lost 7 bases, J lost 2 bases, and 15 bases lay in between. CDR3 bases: TGCAGCGCCTACGGCGGCGGCGCCTACGAGCAGTACTTC. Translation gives CSAYGGGAYEQYF.

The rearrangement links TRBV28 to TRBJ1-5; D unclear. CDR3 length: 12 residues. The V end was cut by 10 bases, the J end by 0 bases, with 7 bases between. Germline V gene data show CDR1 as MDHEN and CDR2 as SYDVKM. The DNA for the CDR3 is TGTGCCACTCGGATTAGCAATCAGCCCCAGCATTTT. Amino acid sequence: CATRISNQPQHF.

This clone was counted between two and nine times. CDR3 DNA: TGTGCCAGCAGTACACAGGCCCATACGCAGTATTTT. Its protein product is CASSTQAHTQYF. The gene calls are TRBV2 and TRBJ2-3, with D possibly being TRBD1 (5 bases). V was clipped by 5 bases and J by 7 bases, with 10 bases between them. CDR1 and CDR2 (germline): SNHLY, FYNNEI. The CDR3 has 12 residues.

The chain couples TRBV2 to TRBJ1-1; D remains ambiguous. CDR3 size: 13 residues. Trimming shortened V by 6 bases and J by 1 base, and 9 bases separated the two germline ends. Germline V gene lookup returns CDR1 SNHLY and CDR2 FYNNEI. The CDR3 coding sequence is TGTGCCAGCAGACGCAATCCGAACACTGAAGCTTTCTTT. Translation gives CASRRNPNTEAFF.

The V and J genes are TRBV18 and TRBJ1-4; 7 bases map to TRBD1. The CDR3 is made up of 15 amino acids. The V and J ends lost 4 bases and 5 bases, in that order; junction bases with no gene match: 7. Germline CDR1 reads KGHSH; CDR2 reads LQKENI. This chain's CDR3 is CASSLRQGSNEKLFF. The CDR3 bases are TGTGCCAGCTCACTCAGACAGGGTTCGAATGAAAAACTGTTTTTT.

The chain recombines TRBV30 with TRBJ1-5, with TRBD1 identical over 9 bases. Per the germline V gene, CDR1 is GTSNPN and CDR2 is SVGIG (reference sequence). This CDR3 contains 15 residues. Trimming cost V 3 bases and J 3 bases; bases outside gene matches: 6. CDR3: CAWRGTGRPNQPQHF. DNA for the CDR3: TGTGCCTGGAGGGGGACAGGGCGGCCCAATCAGCCCCAGCATTTT. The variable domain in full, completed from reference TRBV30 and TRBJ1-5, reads SQTIHQWPATLVQPVGSPLSLECTVEGTSNPNLYWYRQAAGRGLQLLFYSVGIGQISSEVPQNLSASRPQDRQFILSSKKLLLSDSGFYLCAWRGTGRPNQPQHFGDGTRLSIL.

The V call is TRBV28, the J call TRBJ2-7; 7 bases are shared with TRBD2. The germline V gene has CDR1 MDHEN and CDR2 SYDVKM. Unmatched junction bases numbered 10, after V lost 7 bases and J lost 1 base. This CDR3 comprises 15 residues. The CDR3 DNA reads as TGTGCCAGCAATGGGCAGGGAGCGGGATCCTACGAGCAGTACTTC. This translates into CASNGQGAGSYEQYF. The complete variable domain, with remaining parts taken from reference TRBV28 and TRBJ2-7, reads DVKVTQSSRYLVKRTGEKVFLECVQDMDHENMFWYRQDPGLGLRLIYFSYDVKMKEKGDIPEGYSVSREKKERFSLILESASTNQTSMYLCASNGQGAGSYEQYFGPGTRLTVT.

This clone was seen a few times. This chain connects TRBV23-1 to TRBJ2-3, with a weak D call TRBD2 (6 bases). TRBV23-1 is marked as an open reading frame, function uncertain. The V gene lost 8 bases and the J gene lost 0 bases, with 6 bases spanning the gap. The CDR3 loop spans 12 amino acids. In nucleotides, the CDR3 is TGCGCCAGCGGGAGGAGCACAGATACGCAGTATTTT. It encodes CASGRSTDTQYF.

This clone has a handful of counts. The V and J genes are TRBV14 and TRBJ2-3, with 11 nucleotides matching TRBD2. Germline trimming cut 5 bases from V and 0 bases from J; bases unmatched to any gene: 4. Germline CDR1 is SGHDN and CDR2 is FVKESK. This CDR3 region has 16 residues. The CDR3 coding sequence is TGTGCCAGCAGCGTTACTAGCGGGGGAAGCACAGATACGCAGTATTTT. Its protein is CASSVTSGGSTDTQYF.

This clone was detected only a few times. The CDR3 loop reads CASSRRSGTESYEQYF. CDR3 DNA: TGTGCCAGCAGCCGCCGCTCCGGGACGGAATCCTACGAGCAGTACTTC. This rearrangement joins TRBV7-2 to TRBJ2-7; D assignment may be TRBD1 or TRBD2 (5 bases each). V was shortened by 5 bases and J by 1 base, with 18 bases between the two germline ends. Germline-derived CDR1 and CDR2 are SGHTA and FQGNSA. The CDR3 length is 16 residues. The whole variable domain, filled in from reference TRBV7-2 and TRBJ2-7, reads GAGVSQSPSNKVTEKGKDVELRCDPISGHTALYWYRQSLGQGLEFLIYFQGNSAPDKSGLPSDRFSAERTGGSVSTLTIQRTQQEDSAVYLCASSRRSGTESYEQYFGPGTRLTVT.

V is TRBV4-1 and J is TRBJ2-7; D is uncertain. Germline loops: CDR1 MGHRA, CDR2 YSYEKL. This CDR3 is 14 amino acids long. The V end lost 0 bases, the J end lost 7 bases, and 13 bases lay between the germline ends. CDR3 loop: CASSQDHGQGEQYF. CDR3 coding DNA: TGCGCCAGCAGCCAAGATCATGGGCAAGGAGAGCAGTACTTC.

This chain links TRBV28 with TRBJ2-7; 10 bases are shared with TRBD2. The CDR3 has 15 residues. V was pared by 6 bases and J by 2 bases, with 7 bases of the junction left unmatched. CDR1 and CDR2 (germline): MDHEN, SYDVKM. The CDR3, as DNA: TGTGCCAGCAGCCTGGGACTAGCGCCTACCTACGAGCAGTACTTC. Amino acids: CASSLGLAPTYEQYF.

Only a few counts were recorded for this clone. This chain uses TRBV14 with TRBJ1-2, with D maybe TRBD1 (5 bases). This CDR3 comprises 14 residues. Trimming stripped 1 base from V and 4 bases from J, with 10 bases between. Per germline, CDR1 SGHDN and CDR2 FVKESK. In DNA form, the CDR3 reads TGTGCCAGCAGCCAAGGGACATCGGTCTATGGCTACACCTTC. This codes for CASSQGTSVYGYTF.

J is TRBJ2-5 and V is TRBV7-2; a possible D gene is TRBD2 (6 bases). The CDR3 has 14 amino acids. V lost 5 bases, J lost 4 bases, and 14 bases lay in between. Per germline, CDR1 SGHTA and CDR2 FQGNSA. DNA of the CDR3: TGTGCCAGCAGCCCTGGGACTGCCACAGAGACCCAGTACTTC. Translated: CASSPGTATETQYF.

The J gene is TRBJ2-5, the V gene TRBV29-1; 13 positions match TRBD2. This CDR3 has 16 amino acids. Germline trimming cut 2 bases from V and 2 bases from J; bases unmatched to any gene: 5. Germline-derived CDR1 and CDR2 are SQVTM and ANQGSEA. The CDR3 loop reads CSVELLAGGWQETQYF. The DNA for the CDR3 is TGCAGCGTTGAATTACTAGCGGGAGGGTGGCAAGAGACCCAGTACTTC.

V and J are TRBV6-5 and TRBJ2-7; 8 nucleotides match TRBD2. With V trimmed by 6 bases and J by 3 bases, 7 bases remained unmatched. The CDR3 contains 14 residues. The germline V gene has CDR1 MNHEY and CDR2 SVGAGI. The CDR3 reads CASRTAGGYYEQYF. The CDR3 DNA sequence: TGTGCCAGCAGGACTGCGGGAGGCTACTACGAGCAGTACTTC.

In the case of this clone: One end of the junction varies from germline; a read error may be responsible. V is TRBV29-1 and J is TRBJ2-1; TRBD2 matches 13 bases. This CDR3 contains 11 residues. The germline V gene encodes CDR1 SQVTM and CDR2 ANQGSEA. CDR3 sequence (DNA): TGCAGCGTCCGGGGACTAGCGGGAACGCTCTTC. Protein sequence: CSVRGLAGTLF.